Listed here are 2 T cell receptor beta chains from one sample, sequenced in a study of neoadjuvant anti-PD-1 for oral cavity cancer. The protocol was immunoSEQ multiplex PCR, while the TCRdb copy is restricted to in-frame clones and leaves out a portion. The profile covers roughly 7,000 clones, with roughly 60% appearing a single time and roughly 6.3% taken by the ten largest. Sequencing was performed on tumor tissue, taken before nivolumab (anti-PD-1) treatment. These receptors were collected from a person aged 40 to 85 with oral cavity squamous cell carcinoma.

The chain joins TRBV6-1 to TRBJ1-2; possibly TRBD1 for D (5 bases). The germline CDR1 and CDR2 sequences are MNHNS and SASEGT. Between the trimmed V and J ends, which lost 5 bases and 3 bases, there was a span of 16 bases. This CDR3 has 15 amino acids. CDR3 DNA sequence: TGTGCCAGCAGTCAGGGAAGTGGGGCCTACTATGGCTACACCTTC. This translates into CASSQGSGAYYGYTF.

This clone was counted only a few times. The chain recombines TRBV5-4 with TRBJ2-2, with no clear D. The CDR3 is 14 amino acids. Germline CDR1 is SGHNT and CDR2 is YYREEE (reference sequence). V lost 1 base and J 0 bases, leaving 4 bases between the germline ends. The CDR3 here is CASSLTTNTGELFF. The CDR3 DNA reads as TGTGCCAGCAGCTTGACGACGAACACCGGGGAGCTGTTTTTT.